This T cell receptor beta chain stems from a study of T cell responses to AZD1222 COVID-19 vaccine (dated by TCRdb to the early 2020s). Describing the broader study: A total of more than 230 trial participants underwent TCR sequencing, of whom some 210 received two doses of AZD1222 and some 25 received two doses of the MenACWY control vaccine. Trial participants were enrolled into age subgroups of 18-55, 56-69 and 70-plus years, which contained about 150, 27 and 61 TCR-sequenced participants, respectively. Overall study outcomes, separate from this receptor: Most participants were white British and females outnumbered males, and the authors suggested that clonal diversity may have been underestimated. Reportedly, almost half of the unique spike-specific TCRs recognized epitopes lying outside the regions that are mutated in the B.1.351 and B.1.1.7 variants. Because no day 14 peak-response samples were available, repertoires were characterized only after the peak T cell response. CD4 TCRs associated with the vaccine covered the entire spike protein, and the dominant responses were in regions 160-218 and 743-854. Spike-specific TCR breadth and depth rose significantly after two AZD1222 doses compared with day 0 and with MenACWY recipients. Conclusions about previously exposed vaccinees are limited, since just six or seven AZD1222 recipients were seropositive for SARS-CoV-2 at baseline. The 56-69-year group was small, and its depth increase did not reach significance, likely because of low power.

As regards this clone: No antigen is known for it. No much larger clone is present one base from it, and per-base qualities are unavailable.

The CDR3 regions of human TCRbeta chains were subjected to immunosequencing. The authors' pipeline ran thus. Repertoire TCRs were matched against a reference library of SARS-CoV-2-specific TCRs generated with the MIRA antigen-specificity platform. Breadth meant the fraction of unique TCRs that were SARS-CoV-2-associated, whereas depth meant the fraction of total T cells that were SARS-CoV-2-associated. Each spike-specific TCR was assigned to its reactive spike region and to a CD4 or CD8 class using the MIRA data. Log10-transformed breadth and depth values were compared by one-way ANOVA with Sidak's multiple comparisons tests. Here the immuneACCESS table is served through TCRdb, limited to in-frame sequences with V and J called. Missing clones are a known gap in these copies; in checked studies unresolved V genes cover under half, and the rest lacks a known reason. D and trimming were read from the DNA, whereas the V and J calls and clone size are those reported in that table. Present in this sample are 150,000 to 170,000 clones, 85% to 90% of which were seen just once. Of the sample, approximately 5.1% falls within the top ten clones.

The time point label of this sample denotes: baseline before first vaccination. The treatment or condition label, as the study defines it: meningococcal conjugate vaccine given as trial control. Samples from vaccinated people were obtained from the UK trials COV001 and COV002, which included a single-blind randomized controlled phase 2/3 trial of AZD1222 (ChAdOx1 nCoV-19) in healthy adults. For TCRbeta chain sequencing, PBMC samples from trial participants were taken at day 0 and at day 28 after the second dose. Sequences were derived from peripheral blood, sampled on day 0 of MenACWY control vaccination. The receptor was derived from an adult in good health.

CDR3 protein: CASSTPGQGLAGARNEQYF. The nucleotide sequence reads as follows: TGTGCCAGCAGCACCCCTGGACAGGGACTAGCGGGAGCTAGGAACGAGCAGTACTTC. The V and J segments used are TRBV28 and TRBJ2-7; 14 central bases correspond to TRBD2. The CDR3 numbers 19 residues from cysteine through phenylalanine. Only the CDR3 DNA is retained, 57 bases long and in frame from the first base. CDR1 is given as MDHEN and CDR2 as SYDVKM, both from the germline V gene. Relative to germline, V is missing 6 bases and J is missing 5 bases, with 18 bases of the junction outside any gene match.